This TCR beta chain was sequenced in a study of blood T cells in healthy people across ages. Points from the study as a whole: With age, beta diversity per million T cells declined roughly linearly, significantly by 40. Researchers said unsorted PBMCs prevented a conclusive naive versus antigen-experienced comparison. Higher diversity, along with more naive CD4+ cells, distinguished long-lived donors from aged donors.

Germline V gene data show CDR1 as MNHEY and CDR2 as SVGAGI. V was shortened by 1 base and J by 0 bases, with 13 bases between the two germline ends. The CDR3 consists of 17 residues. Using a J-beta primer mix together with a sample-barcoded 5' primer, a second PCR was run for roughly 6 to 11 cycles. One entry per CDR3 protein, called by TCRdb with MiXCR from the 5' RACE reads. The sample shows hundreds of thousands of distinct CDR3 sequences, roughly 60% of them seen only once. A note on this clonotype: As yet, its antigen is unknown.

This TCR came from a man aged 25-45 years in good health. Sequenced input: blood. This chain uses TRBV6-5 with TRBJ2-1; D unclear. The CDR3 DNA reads TGTGCCAGCAGTTACTTAGGTTCCGTCACCTCCTACAATGAGCAGTTCTTC. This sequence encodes CASSYLGSVTSYNEQFF.